The clone carrying this T cell receptor beta chain turned up a few times. As yet, its antigen is unknown. An end of the junction differs from the germline gene, which may be a read error. Profiled with immunoSEQ multiplex PCR; TCRdb holds only in-frame clones, not every one. Here the sample spans approximately 99,000 clones, approximately 89% being singletons. The data were obtained in a study of T cell responses to AZD1222 COVID-19 vaccine. Study results and limitations: With dominance at 160-218 and 743-854, vaccine-associated CD4 TCRs spanned spike.

Germline V CDR1 and CDR2: SSHAT, FNYEAQ (reference sequence). This CDR3 has 15 amino acids. The TCR was taken from an adult in good health. The sample here was peripheral blood, taken on day 0 of MenACWY control vaccination. The chain is built from TRBV7-7 and TRBJ2-5, with D possibly matching TRBD1 (6 bases). The CDR3 loop is CASSLAPGAEQTQYF. DNA of the CDR3: TGTGCTAGCAGCTTAGCCCCAGGGGCTGAGCAGACCCAGTACTTC.